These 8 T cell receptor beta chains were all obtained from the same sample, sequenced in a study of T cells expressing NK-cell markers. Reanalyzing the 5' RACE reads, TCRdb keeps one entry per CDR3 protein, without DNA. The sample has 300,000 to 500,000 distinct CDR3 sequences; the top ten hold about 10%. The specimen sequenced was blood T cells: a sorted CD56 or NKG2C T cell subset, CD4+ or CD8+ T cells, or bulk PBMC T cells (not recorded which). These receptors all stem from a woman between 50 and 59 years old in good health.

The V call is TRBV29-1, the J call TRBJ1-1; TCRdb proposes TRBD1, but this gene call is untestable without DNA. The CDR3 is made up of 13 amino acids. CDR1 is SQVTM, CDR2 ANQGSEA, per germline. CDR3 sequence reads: CSVVEFRGNGAFF.

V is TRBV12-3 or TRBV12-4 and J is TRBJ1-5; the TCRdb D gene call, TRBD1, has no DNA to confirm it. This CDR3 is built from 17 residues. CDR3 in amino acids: CASSLGSQGRRNQPQHF.

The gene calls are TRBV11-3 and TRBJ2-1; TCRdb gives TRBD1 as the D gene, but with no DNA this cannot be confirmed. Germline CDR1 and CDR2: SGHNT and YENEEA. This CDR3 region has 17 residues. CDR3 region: CASSFARTGPPYNEQFF.

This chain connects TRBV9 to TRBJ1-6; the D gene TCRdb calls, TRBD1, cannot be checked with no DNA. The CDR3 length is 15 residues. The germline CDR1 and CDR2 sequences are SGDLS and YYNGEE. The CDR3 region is CASSARDRDNSPLHF.

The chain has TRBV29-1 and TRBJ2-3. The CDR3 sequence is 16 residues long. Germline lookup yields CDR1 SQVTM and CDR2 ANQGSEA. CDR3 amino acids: CSVEDGVGEGTDTQYF.

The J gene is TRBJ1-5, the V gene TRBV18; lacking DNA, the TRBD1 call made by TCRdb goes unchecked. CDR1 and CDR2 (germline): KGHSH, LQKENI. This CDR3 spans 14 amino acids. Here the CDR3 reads CASALGQGGQPQHF. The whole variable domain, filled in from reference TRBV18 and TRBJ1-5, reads NAGVMQNPRHLVRRRGQEARLRCSPMKGHSHVYWYRQLPEEGLKFMVYLQKENIIDESGMPKERFSAEFPKEGPSILRIQQVVRGDSAAYFCASALGQGGQPQHFGDGTRLSIL.

The CDR3 reads CASSLGPQKTPLHF. The V call is TRBV12-3 or TRBV12-4, the J call TRBJ1-6; TCRdb designates TRBD1, a call that cannot be tested without DNA. The length of the CDR3 is 14 residues.

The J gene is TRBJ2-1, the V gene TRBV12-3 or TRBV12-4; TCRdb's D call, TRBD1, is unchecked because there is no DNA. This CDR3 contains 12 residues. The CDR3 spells CASSQLGGEQFF.